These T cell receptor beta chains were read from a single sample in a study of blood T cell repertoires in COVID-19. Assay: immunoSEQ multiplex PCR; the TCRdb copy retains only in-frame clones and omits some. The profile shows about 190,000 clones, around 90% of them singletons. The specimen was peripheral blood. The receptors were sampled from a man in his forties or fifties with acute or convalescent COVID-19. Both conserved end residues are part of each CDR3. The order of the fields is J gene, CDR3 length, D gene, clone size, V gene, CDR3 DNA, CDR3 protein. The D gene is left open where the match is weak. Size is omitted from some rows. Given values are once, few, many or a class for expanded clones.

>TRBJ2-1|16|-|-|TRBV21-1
TGTGCCAGCAGCAAAAACCCCTGGACAGGCCTCAATGAGCAGTTCTTC
CASSKNPWTGLNEQFF
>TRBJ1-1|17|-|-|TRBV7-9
TGTGCCAGCAGCCCAACAGGGTTGCGGCAAGCGGGGGCTGAAGCTTTCTTT
CASSPTGLRQAGAEAFF
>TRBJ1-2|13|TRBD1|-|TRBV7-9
TGTGCCAGCAGGGGACAGGGGGATCATGGCTACACCTTC
CASRGQGDHGYTF
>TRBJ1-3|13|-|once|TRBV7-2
TGTGCCAGCAGCCCCCGCTCTGGAAACACCATATATTTT
CASSPRSGNTIYF
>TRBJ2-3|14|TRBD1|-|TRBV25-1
TGTGCCAGCCGTGGGACAGCTAGCACAGATACGCAGTATTTT
CASRGTASTDTQYF
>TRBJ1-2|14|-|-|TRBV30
TGTGCCTGGAGTATCAGGGGAGCTAACTATGGCTACACCTTC
CAWSIRGANYGYTF
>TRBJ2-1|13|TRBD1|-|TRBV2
TGTGCCAGCAGTGGGACAGGTAGGACTGAGCAGTTCTTC
CASSGTGRTEQFF
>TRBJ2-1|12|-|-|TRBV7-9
TGTGCCAGCAGCCTACTATCCGAGCGGCAGTTCTTC
CASSLLSERQFF
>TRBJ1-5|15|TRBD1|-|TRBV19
TGTGCCAGTAGTACCTCAGGGGGTGTAGGTCAGCCCCAGCATTTT
CASSTSGGVGQPQHF
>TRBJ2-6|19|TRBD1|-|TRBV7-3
TGTGCCAGCAGCTTTGGAGACAGGGGGCGCTTCTCTGGGGCCAACGTCCTGACTTTC
CASSFGDRGRFSGANVLTF
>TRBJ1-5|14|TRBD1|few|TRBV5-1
TGCGCCAGCAGCCTCGGGACAGCAAATCAGCCCCAGCATTTT
CASSLGTANQPQHF
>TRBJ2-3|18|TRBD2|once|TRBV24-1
TGTGCCACCAGTGACTCTTCACCTAGCGGGGGGGCTTCAGATACGCAGTATTTT
CATSDSSPSGGASDTQYF
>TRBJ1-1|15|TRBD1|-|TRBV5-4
TGTGCCAGCTATCCGACAGGGTGGGTAAACACTGAAGCTTTCTTT
CASYPTGWVNTEAFF
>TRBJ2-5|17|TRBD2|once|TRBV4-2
TGTGCCAGCAGCCAAGAGGGTAGCGGGGGACCCCGGGAGACCCAGTACTTC
CASSQEGSGGPRETQYF
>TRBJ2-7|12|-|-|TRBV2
TGTGCCAGCACGGGTCAATCCTACGAGCAGTACTTC
CASTGQSYEQYF
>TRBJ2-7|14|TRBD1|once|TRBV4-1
TGCGCCAGCAGCCAGGACAGGTTCTCCTACGAGCAGTACTTC
CASSQDRFSYEQYF
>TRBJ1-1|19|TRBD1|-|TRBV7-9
TGTGCCAGCAGCTCCCGCCCCTCGGACAGGGGGAGAGAGAACACTGAAGCTTTCTTT
CASSSRPSDRGRENTEAFF
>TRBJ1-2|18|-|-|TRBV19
TGTGCCAGTAGTATAATCGGCGGGTCACGGACGGCAACCTATGGCTACACCTTC
CASSIIGGSRTATYGYTF
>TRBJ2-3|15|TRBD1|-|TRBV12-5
TGTGCTAGTGGTCCAGGACAGGGGGGAACAGATACGCAGTATTTT
CASGPGQGGTDTQYF
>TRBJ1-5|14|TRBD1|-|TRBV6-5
TGTGCCAGCACCCTAGACAGGGCTCATCAGCCCCAGCATTTT
CASTLDRAHQPQHF
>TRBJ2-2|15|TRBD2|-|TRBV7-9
TGTGCCAGCAGCTTCGCGGGGGGGTCACCCGGGGAGCTGTTTTTT
CASSFAGGSPGELFF
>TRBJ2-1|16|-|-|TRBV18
TGTGCCAGCTCAACCAGAAGTGACGGAGTCCATAGTGAGCAGTTCTTC
CASSTRSDGVHSEQFF
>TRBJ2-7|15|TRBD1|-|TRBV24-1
TGTGCCACCAGTGATTCTAGGACAGGGACCTACGAGCAGTACTTC
CATSDSRTGTYEQYF
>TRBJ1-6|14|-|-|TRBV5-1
TGCGCCAGCAGCCCAGGGTTAGATAATTCACCCCTCCACTTT
CASSPGLDNSPLHF
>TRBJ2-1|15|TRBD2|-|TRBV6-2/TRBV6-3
TGTGCCAGCAGCCAAGAGGCGGGGGGGCCGTATGAGCAGTTCTTC
CASSQEAGGPYEQFF
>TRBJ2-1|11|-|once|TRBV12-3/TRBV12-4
TGTGCCAGCAGTTTACGGTATGAGCAGTTCTTC
CASSLRYEQFF
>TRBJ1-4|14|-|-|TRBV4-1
TGCGCCAGCAGCCAGGCACCAACTAATGAAAAACTGTTTTTT
CASSQAPTNEKLFF
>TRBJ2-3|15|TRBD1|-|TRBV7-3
TGTGCCAGCAGCTCGGGACAGGGAGCCAGAGATACGCAGTATTTT
CASSSGQGARDTQYF
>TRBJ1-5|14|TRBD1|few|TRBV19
TGTGCCAGTAGTCAGGGGGCGGTAGGCCAGCCCCAGCATTTT
CASSQGAVGQPQHF
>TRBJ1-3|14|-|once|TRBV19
TGTGCCAGTAGAAGGACAGTTTCTGGAAACACCATATATTTT
CASRRTVSGNTIYF
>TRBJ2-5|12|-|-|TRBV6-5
TGTGCCAGCAAATCCTACCAAGAGACCCAGTACTTC
CASKSYQETQYF
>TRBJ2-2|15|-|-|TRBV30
TGTGCCTGGAGTGTACGGCAGGTGATCACCGGGGAGCTGTTTTTT
CAWSVRQVITGELFF
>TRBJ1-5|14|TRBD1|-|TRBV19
TGTGCCAGTACAGTGACAGGGCCTAATCAGCCCCAGCATTTT
CASTVTGPNQPQHF
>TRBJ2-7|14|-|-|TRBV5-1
TGCGCCAGCAGTCCCAGTGGGGCCCGGGGGGAGCAGTACTTC
CASSPSGARGEQYF
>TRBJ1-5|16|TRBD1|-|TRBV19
TGTGCCAGCTCTGACAGGGTCACTTTTGGCAATCAGCCCCAGCATTTT
CASSDRVTFGNQPQHF
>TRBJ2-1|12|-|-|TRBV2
TGTGCCAGCACGCGGACCTACAATGAGCAGTTCTTC
CASTRTYNEQFF
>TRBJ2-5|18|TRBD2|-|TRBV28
TGTGCCAGCAGTTTATGGGCACTAGCGGGGGGACTCCAAGAGACCCAGTACTTC
CASSLWALAGGLQETQYF
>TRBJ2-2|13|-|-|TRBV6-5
TGTGCCAGCGTTCGAGAAAACACCGGGGAGCTGTTTTTT
CASVRENTGELFF
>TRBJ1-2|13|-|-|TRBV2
TGTGCCAGCAGACAGGGACCTAACTATGGCTACACCTTC
CASRQGPNYGYTF
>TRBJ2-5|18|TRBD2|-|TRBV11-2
TGTGCCAGCAGCTTAGATATGTGGGACGGGGGGAATCAAGAGACCCAGTACTTC
CASSLDMWDGGNQETQYF
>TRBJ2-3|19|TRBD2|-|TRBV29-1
TGCAGCGTTGAAGATCATAGGCGGGGGGGCTTTTTGGAAACAGATACGCAGTATTTT
CSVEDHRRGGFLETDTQYF
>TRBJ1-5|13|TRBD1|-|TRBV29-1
TGCAGCGCCCGGACAGGGGGCAATCAGCCCCAGCATTTT
CSARTGGNQPQHF
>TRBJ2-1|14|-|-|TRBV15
TGTGCCACCAGCCCGGGGGGCAAGTACAATGAGCAGTTCTTC
CATSPGGKYNEQFF
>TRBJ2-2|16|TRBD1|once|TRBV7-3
TGTGCCAGCAGCTTATCCTCCAGGGGGCGCGCCGGGGAGCTGTTTTTT
CASSLSSRGRAGELFF
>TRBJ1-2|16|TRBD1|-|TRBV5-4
TGTGCCAGCAGCCCGGGGATGGACAGGGCCCCCTATGGCTACACCTTC
CASSPGMDRAPYGYTF
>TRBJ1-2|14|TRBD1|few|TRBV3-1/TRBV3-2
TGTGCCAGCAGCCAAGCTCCAGGGGGTCGTGGCTACACCTTC
CASSQAPGGRGYTF
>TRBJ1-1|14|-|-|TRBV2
TGTGCCAGCAGTGAAGCACGGAGTTTCGCTGAAGCTTTCTTT
CASSEARSFAEAFF
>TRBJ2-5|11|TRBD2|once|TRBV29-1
TGCAGCACACTAGCGGCGGAGACCCAGTACTTC
CSTLAAETQYF